The rows below give T cell receptor beta chains drawn from one sample of a study of shared clonotypes between healthy human individuals. Assay used: immunoSEQ multiplex PCR; TCRdb lists only in-frame clones, some missing. The table includes around 640,000 clones, about 96% detected once. The specimen was naive CD8+ T cells sorted from blood. The source is a woman under 40 in good health. CDR3s include the opening cysteine and the closing phenylalanine or tryptophan. Each record gives: V gene, CDR3 protein.

TRBV5-1 CASSLGRLSQETQYF
TRBV5-6 CASSLGASGISTDTQYF
TRBV7-9 CASSFGDDTQYF
TRBV7-9 CASSEDRYDRGGLHF
TRBV9 CASSVTTHDFTGELFF
TRBV5-1 CASSWTGARDEQYF
TRBV28 CASSLYRGASNQPQHF
TRBV18 CASSPLGQGMDQPQHF
TRBV6-4 CASRHSSEPYNEQFF
TRBV4-1 CASSGRDSSTDTQYF
TRBV13 CATPRGGVNTEAFF
TRBV27 CASSATGTGNEQYF
TRBV9 CASSVWGKSNEKLFF
TRBV19 CASSREHDNQPQHF
TRBV6-1 CASTTDRGPREQYF
TRBV27 CASSLDSRDYGYTF
TRBV5-6 CASSTDFYEQYF
TRBV5-1 CASSLKQSVYDGEQFF
TRBV11-2 CASSLGLAPNIQYF
TRBV29-1 CSVDGGLAEETQYF
TRBV9 CASSVGFGGRYSYEQYF
TRBV19 CASSPLYPGHSYEQFF
TRBV5-1 CASSKPAVYEQYF
TRBV29-1 CSHRDRGTGEQFF
TRBV7-9 CASSRAGVEQFF
TRBV27 CASWTGGGEQYF
TRBV12-2 CASRLANSGSRTNTGELFF
TRBV15 CATSRAVVVEAGELFF
TRBV13 CASSTHTGWGEAFF